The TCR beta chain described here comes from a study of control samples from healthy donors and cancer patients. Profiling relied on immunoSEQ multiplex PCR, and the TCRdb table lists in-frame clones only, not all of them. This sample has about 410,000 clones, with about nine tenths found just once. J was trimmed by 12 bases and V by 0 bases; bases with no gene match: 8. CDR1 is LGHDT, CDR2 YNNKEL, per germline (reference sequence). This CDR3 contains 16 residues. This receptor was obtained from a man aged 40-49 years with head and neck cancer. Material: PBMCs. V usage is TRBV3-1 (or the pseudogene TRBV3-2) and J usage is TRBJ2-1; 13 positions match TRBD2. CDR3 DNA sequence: TGTGCCAGCAGCCAAGATCGTACTAGCGGGGGGGATATGCAGTTCTTC. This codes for CASSQDRTSGGDMQFF.